The T cell receptor (beta chain) described here comes from a study of blood T cell repertoires in COVID-19. Background on the study: The study drew acute and convalescent COVID-19 samples from the United States, Italy and Spain. The analysed material was cDNA or gDNA that came from T cells, B-cell-depleted T cells, or PBMCs.

This CDR3 spans 16 amino acids. With V trimmed by 6 bases and J by 6 bases, 12 bases remained unmatched. The germline gives CDR1 MNHNY, CDR2 SVGAGI (reference sequence). As originally analysed: Amplification from reference gene primers served as the basis for estimated nucleated cell counts. The protocol was immunoSEQ multiplex PCR, while the TCRdb copy is restricted to in-frame clones and leaves out a portion. That table gives V, J and clone size, and the DNA gave D and trimming. The data hold 60,000 to 75,000 clones, with just over 90% observed a single time. V is TRBV6-6 and J is TRBJ2-1, with 9 nucleotides matching TRBD2. The sequence came from a human donor in a cohort sampled during active COVID-19. Sequenced material: peripheral blood. The CDR3 is CASRPAAAGGPNEQFF. The CDR3 DNA sequence: TGTGCCAGCAGACCTGCCGCAGCGGGAGGCCCCAATGAGCAGTTCTTC.